Listed here are 11 T cell receptor beta chains from one sample, sequenced in a study of blood T cell repertoires in COVID-19. Clones were sequenced by immunoSEQ multiplex PCR, and TCRdb holds only the in-frame ones, with some missing. The data show about 120,000 clones, with 65% to 90% seen just once and approximately 6.6% held by the top ten. The sequencing sample was made of peripheral blood. Source of these receptors: a man older than 75 with active or convalescent COVID-19.

The rearrangement joins TRBV2 to TRBJ1-1; possibly TRBD1 for D (6 bases). Germline V gene data show CDR1 as SNHLY and CDR2 as FYNNEI. The CDR3 extends over 15 amino acids. The V end was cut by 5 bases, the J end by 7 bases, with 20 bases between. The DNA of the CDR3 is TGTGCCAGCAGTCCAGACAGGAGCGTAAGCTTTGAAGCTTTCTTT. Translation: CASSPDRSVSFEAFF. The full variable domain, its missing parts supplied by reference TRBV2 and TRBJ1-1, is EPEVTQTPSHQVTQMGQEVILRCVPISNHLYFYWYRQILGQKVEFLVSFYNNEISEKSEIFDDQFSVERPDGSNFTLKIRSTKLEDSAMYFCASSPDRSVSFEAFFGQGTRLTVV.

The rearrangement joins TRBV7-6 to TRBJ1-2; the D gene is possibly TRBD1 (6 bases). Germline V gene data show CDR1 as SGHVS and CDR2 as FNYEAQ. V lost 5 bases and J 0 bases, leaving 19 bases between the germline ends. CDR3 length: 17 residues. DNA for the CDR3: TGTGCCAGCAGCCCCGGCTCCACAGGGTTGTCTAACTATGGCTACACCTTC. Translation: CASSPGSTGLSNYGYTF. Variable domain in full (rest from reference TRBV7-6 and TRBJ1-2): GAGVSQSPRYKVTKRGQDVALRCDPISGHVSLYWYRQALGQGPEFLTYFNYEAQQDKSGLPNDRFSAERPEGSISTLTIQRTEQRDSAMYRCASSPGSTGLSNYGYTFGSGTRLTVV.

The chain links TRBV6-2 or TRBV6-3 to TRBJ2-7; D not resolved. The CDR3 extends over 17 amino acids. The germline V gene encodes CDR1 MNHEY and CDR2 SVGEGT. V was shortened by 0 bases and J by 3 bases, with 18 bases between the two germline ends. This CDR3 is CASSYSISSLWHYEQYF. The CDR3 DNA is TGTGCCAGCAGTTACTCGATCTCCTCCCTTTGGCACTACGAGCAGTACTTC.

V usage is TRBV10-3 and J usage is TRBJ2-3; 9 bases are a match to TRBD2. The length of the CDR3 is 14 residues. Germline V gene lookup returns CDR1 ENHRY and CDR2 SYGVKD. V gave up 4 bases and J gave up 3 bases; unmatched junction bases: 2. The CDR3 DNA sequence: TGTGCCATCAGTGGACTAGCGGATACAGATACGCAGTATTTT. Protein: CAISGLADTDTQYF.

The CDR3 is CASRSGREGYGYTF. The CDR3 region has the DNA TGTGCCAGCAGATCGGGCCGAGAGGGATATGGCTACACCTTC. J is TRBJ1-2 and V is TRBV6-5; no reliable D call. V was pared by 6 bases and J by 5 bases, with 16 bases between. The CDR3 is 14 amino acids. The germline gives CDR1 MNHEY, CDR2 SVGAGI.

The rearrangement uses TRBV7-7 and TRBJ2-2; 9 nucleotides match TRBD1. The germline gives CDR1 SSHAT, CDR2 FNYEAQ (reference sequence). This CDR3 is 15 amino acids long. The J segment lost 3 bases and the V segment lost 5 bases, leaving 4 bases of the junction unmatched. CDR3 in amino acids: CASSETGGDTGELFF. DNA of the CDR3: TGTGCCAGCAGCGAGACAGGGGGAGACACCGGGGAGCTGTTTTTT.

The chain couples TRBV18 to TRBJ2-7; D may be TRBD2 (6 bases). Trimming removed 0 bases from V and 5 bases from J, with 17 bases in between. Per the germline V gene, CDR1 is KGHSH and CDR2 is LQKENI. The CDR3 consists of 16 residues. CDR3 loop: CASSPPGLHGRNEQYF. The CDR3 region has the DNA TGTGCCAGCTCACCACCAGGACTCCACGGGAGAAACGAGCAGTACTTC.

J is TRBJ2-7 and V is TRBV7-9; D is undetermined. The CDR3 has 12 amino acids. Trimming cost V 5 bases and J 0 bases, with 5 bases left between them. From germline, CDR1 is SEHNR and CDR2 FQNEAQ (reference sequence). DNA of the CDR3: TGTGCCAGCAGCCGTTCCTCCTACGAGCAGTACTTC. Protein sequence: CASSRSSYEQYF.

The J gene is TRBJ2-1, the V gene TRBV7-3, with a possible D match to TRBD1 (8 bases). Germline V gives CDR1 SGHTA, CDR2 FQGTGA. The CDR3 spans 13 residues. Trimming took 5 bases from V and 8 from J, leaving 13 bases between them. The CDR3: CASSRQGRDEQFF. Here the CDR3 DNA reads TGTGCCAGCAGCCGACAGGGGAGGGATGAGCAGTTCTTC.

The gene calls are TRBV7-2 and TRBJ1-6; D is unresolved. V was clipped by 5 bases and J by 2 bases, with 16 bases between them. The CDR3 has 17 amino acids. Looked up from germline, CDR1 is SGHTA and CDR2 is FQGNSA. The CDR3 spells CASSPTREGPYNSPLHF. The CDR3 DNA reads TGTGCCAGCAGCCCGACCCGGGAAGGGCCCTATAATTCACCCCTCCACTTT.

This chain links TRBV6-5 with TRBJ1-1; the D gene is possibly TRBD1 (5 bases). From germline, CDR1 is MNHEY and CDR2 SVGAGI. The CDR3 covers 14 residues. Trimming removed 6 bases at V and 14 bases at J, with 25 bases between. The CDR3 nucleotides read TGTGCCAGCAGACCGATCGACGATAGGGGAACACTGTTCTTT. Encoded protein: CASRPIDDRGTLFF.